This T cell receptor beta chain was captured in a study of T-cell reconstitution after alpha-beta-depleted transplantation in children (dated by TCRdb to about 2016). About the investigation overall: The study quantitatively tracked T-cell immune reconstitution after TCRalphabeta/CD19-depleted allogeneic hematopoietic cell transplantation in children using TCR repertoire profiling.

Libraries came from PCR. Sequencing relied on an Illumina HiSeq 2500. To normalize quantification of the TCRbeta repertoire, the TCR libraries were built with molecular barcoding that relied on unique molecular identifiers. TCRdb reprocessing: public reads trimmed at Q25 with fastp, clones called with MiXCR, in-frame beta chains kept. Here each entry gathers all rows of one CDR3 protein and keeps the most common genes and DNA. The sample table lists about 610,000 distinct CDR3 sequences, about 10% of them with a count of one. The ten biggest clones cover 3.5% to 5% of the sample. Reading from cysteine to phenylalanine, the CDR3 counts 15 amino acids. The sequence is cut down to CDR3 DNA, 45 bases in frame from base 1. V is pared back by 6 bases and J by 3 bases, with 14 bases lying between the germline termini. CDR1 KGHSH and CDR2 LQKENI were looked up in the germline V gene. Comments on this clonotype: No antigen is known for it. Per-base qualities were not stored, and no clone one base away is much larger.

This clonotype originated in a human donor who donated a stem cell graft to a child with acute myeloid leukemia. Sequences were derived from PBMCs from the stem cell graft donor, sampled from the stem cell graft. Recombination linked TRBV18 to TRBJ2-2; TRBD1 is possibly the D segment (6 matching bases). Read as DNA, the sequence is TGTGCCAGCTCGCGGACCCAGGGGCACACCGGGGAGCTGTTTTTT. It translates as CASSRTQGHTGELFF.